The present T cell receptor (beta chain) was sequenced within a study of cytomegalovirus exposure and HLA in healthy donors. Across the study: Of the donors genotyped, several hundred in all, 80% to 85% fell in the Caucasian-associated ancestry cluster. Study results and limitations: In a later analysis, DRB1 alleles had the most associated TCRs; HLA-C alleles the fewest.

The study ran its PCR with 60 Vbeta and 13 Jbeta primers. Libraries were prepared by immunoSEQ multiplex PCR; TCRdb keeps only in-frame clonotypes and omits some of them. This sample has about 80,000 clones; roughly 65% occur once, and the top ten carry 4.4%. This CDR3 is 11 amino acids long. The germline CDR1 and CDR2 sequences are SGHVS and FQNEAQ. Trimming removed 4 bases at V and 12 bases at J, with 10 bases between. This clone has just a few counts. What it binds is unknown. Material for sequencing was PBMCs. The receptor comes from a male donor in good health and CMV-seropositive. This chain uses TRBV7-8 with TRBJ2-1; TRBD2 might be the D (6 bases). CDR3 loop: CASSWGDGQFF. The CDR3 bases are TGTGCCAGCAGCTGGGGGGACGGGCAGTTCTTC.